This is a list of T cell receptor beta chains from one sample in a study of T-cell reconstitution after alpha-beta-depleted transplantation in children. TCRdb processed the PCR reads anew with MiXCR; each CDR3 protein has one entry. The data contain about 230,000 distinct CDR3 sequences, 9.7% of them singletons. The sequencing used PBMCs from the stem cell graft donor, collected from the stem cell graft. These receptors all come from a human donor who donated a stem cell graft to a child with SCID. Both conserved end residues are part of each CDR3. Each record gives: J gene, V gene, D gene, clone size, CDR3 protein, CDR3 DNA. The D gene is left open where the match is weak. Rows may omit the clone size; those that give it use once, few, many or a size class.

>TRBJ2-3|TRBV10-2|TRBD1|many
CASTRTGASTDTQYF
TGCGCCAGCACCCGGACAGGGGCTAGCACAGATACGCAGTATTTT
>TRBJ2-1|TRBV5-1|TRBD2|many
CASSLASGGAFNEQFF
TGCGCCAGCAGCTTGGCTAGCGGGGGGGCCTTCAATGAGCAGTTCTTC
>TRBJ2-2|TRBV5-5|TRBD1|many
CASSRTRDRSITGELFF
TGTGCCAGCAGCCGAACCCGGGACAGGAGTATCACCGGGGAGCTGTTTTTT
>TRBJ1-2|TRBV24-1|NA|many
CATSDWSGAGGYTF
TGTGCCACCAGTGATTGGTCAGGGGCCGGTGGCTACACCTTC
>TRBJ2-7|TRBV7-2|TRBD1|many
CASSRDSATYEQYF
TGTGCCAGCAGCCGGGACAGCGCTACCTACGAGCAGTACTTC
>TRBJ1-1|TRBV14|NA|NA
CGSSRTVPAEAFF
TGTGGCAGCAGCCGGACGGTCCCAGCTGAAGCTTTCTTT
>TRBJ2-1|TRBV5-8|TRBD2|many
CASSAGLAGVDEQFF
TGTGCCAGCAGCGCGGGACTAGCGGGGGTGGATGAGCAGTTCTTC
>TRBJ2-1|TRBV20-1|TRBD1|many
CSARGDSSYNEQFF
TGCAGTGCTAGGGGGGACAGCTCCTACAATGAGCAGTTCTTC
>TRBJ2-5|TRBV5-1|TRBD1|many
CASSLVPYPGTDETQYF
TGCGCCAGCAGCTTGGTTCCGTATCCCGGGACAGATGAGACCCAGTACTTC
>TRBJ2-5|TRBV7-9|TRBD2|many
CASSFTSGGYQETQYF
TGTGCCAGCAGCTTTACTAGCGGGGGGTACCAAGAGACCCAGTACTTC
>TRBJ2-5|TRBV27|NA|NA
CASAREGGETQYF
TGTGCCAGCGCCCGAGAGGGGGGAGAGACCCAGTACTTC
>TRBJ2-2|TRBV5-5|NA|NA
CASSLFTGHGAGELFF
TGTGCCAGCAGCTTGTTTACAGGCCACGGGGCCGGGGAGCTGTTTTTT
>TRBJ1-2|TRBV20-1|NA|few
CCAIGRGGLVGNYGYTF
TGCTGTGCTATAGGGCGGGGGGGTCTTGTAGGGAACTATGGCTACACCTTC